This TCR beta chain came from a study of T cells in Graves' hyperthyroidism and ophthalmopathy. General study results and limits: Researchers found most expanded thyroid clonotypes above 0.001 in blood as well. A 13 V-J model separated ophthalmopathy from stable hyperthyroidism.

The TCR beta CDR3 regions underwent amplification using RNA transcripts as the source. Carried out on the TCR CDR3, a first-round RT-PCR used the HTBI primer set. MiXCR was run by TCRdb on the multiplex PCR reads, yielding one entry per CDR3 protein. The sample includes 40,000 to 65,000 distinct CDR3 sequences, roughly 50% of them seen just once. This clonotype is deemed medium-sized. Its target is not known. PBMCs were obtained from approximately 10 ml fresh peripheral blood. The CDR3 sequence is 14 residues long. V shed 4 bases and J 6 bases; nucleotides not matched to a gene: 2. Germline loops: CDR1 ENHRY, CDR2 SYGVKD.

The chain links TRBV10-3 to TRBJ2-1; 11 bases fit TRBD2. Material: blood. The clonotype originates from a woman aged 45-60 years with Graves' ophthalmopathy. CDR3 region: CAISGLAGTNEQFF. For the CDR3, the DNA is TGTGCCATCAGTGGACTAGCGGGAACCAATGAGCAGTTCTTC.